This T cell receptor (beta chain) is from a study of T cell repertoires in cytomegalovirus infection. Whole-study context: The authors used CMV epitopes that were HLA-C-restricted (recently identified) and HLA-B-restricted (well studied).

TCRdb fed the reads into MiXCR, producing one record per CDR3 protein. The sample yields some 700,000 distinct CDR3 sequences, around 32% seen once. Between the trimmed V and J ends, which lost 4 bases and 2 bases, there was a span of 18 bases. Germline values: CDR1 MDHEN, CDR2 SYDVKM. This CDR3 spans 17 amino acids. This clonotype was detected a few times. Its specificity is not known. Regarding the study as a whole: Dominating the ex vivo response were TCR beta clonotypes that were CMV-specific and HLA-C-restricted.

The chain is built from TRBV28 and TRBJ2-1, with a tentative D call TRBD2 (5 bases). The source material was cultured PBMCs, sampled from culture after CMV antigen stimulation. The receptor was derived from a human donor in good health (CMV status not recorded). Some clones in this sample may be carry-over from other donors' samples. The CDR3 here is CASSSHEPRGTYNEQFF. Here the CDR3 DNA reads TGTGCCAGCAGTTCGCACGAGCCCCGGGGAACCTACAATGAGCAGTTCTTC. Looking up the rest from reference TRBV28 and TRBJ2-1 gives the full variable domain: DVKVTQSSRYLVKRTGEKVFLECVQDMDHENMFWYRQDPGLGLRLIYFSYDVKMKEKGDIPEGYSVSREKKERFSLILESASTNQTSMYLCASSSHEPRGTYNEQFFGPGTRLTVL.